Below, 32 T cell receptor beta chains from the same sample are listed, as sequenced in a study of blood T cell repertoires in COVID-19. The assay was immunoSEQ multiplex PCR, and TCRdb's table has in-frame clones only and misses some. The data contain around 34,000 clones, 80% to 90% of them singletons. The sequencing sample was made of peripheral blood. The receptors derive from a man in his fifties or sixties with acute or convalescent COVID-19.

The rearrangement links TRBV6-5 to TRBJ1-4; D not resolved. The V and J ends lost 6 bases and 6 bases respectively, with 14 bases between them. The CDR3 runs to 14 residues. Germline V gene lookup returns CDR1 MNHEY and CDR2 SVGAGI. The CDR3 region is CASRPGHDDEKLFF. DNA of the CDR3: TGTGCCAGCAGACCTGGGCACGACGATGAAAAACTGTTTTTT.

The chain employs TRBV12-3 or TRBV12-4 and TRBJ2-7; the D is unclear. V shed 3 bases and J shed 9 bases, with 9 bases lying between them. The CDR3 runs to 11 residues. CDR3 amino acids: CASSFAAAQYF. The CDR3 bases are TGTGCCAGCAGTTTCGCGGCAGCGCAGTACTTC.

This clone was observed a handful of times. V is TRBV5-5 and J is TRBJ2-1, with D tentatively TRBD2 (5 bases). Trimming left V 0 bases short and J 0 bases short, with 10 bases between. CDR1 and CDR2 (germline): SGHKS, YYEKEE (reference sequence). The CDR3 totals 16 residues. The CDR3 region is CASSLVALGSYNEQFF. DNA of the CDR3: TGTGCCAGCAGCTTGGTAGCGCTAGGCTCCTACAATGAGCAGTTCTTC. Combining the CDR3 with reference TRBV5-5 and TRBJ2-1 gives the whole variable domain DAGVTQSPTHLIKTRGQQVTLRCSPISGHKSVSWYQQVLGQGPQFIFQYYEKEERGRGNFPDRFSARQFPNYSSELNVNALLLGDSALYLCASSLVALGSYNEQFFGPGTRLTVL.

CDR3 DNA sequence: TGCAGCGTTGAAGCCGAGGGGGAACGTGGCTACACCTTC. Its protein is CSVEAEGERGYTF. The V and J genes are TRBV29-1 and TRBJ1-2, with D possibly matching TRBD1 (6 bases). There are 13 residues in the CDR3. Germline CDR1 SQVTM, CDR2 ANQGSEA. Trimming removed 1 base from V and 7 bases from J, with 13 bases in between.

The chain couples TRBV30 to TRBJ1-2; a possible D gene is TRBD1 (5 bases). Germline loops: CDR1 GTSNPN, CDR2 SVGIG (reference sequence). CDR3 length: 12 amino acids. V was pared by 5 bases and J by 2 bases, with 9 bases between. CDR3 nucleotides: TGTGCCTGGGACAGAAGGAACTATGGCTACACCTTC. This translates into CAWDRRNYGYTF.

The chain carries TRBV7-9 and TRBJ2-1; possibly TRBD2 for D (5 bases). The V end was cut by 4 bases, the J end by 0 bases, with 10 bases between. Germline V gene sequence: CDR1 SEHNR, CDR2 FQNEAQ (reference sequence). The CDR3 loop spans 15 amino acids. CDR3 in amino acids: CASSSRGSSYNEQFF. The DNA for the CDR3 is TGTGCCAGCAGCTCACGAGGGAGCTCCTACAATGAGCAGTTCTTC. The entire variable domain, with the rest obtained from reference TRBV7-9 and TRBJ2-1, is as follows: DTGVSQNPRHKITKRGQNVTFRCDPISEHNRLYWYRQTLGQGPEFLTYFQNEAQLEKSRLLSDRFSAERPKGSFSTLEIQRTEQGDSAMYLCASSSRGSSYNEQFFGPGTRLTVL.

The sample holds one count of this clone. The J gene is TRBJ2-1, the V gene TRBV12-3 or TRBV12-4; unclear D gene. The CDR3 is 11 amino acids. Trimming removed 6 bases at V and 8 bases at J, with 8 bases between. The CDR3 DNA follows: TGTGCCAGCAGCACATTCGATGAGCAGTTCTTC. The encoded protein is CASSTFDEQFF.

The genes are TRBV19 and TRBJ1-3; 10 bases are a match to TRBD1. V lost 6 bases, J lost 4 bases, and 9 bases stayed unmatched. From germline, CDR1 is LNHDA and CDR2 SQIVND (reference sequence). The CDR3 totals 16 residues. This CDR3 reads CASSRTGGSSGNTIYF. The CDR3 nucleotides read TGTGCCAGTAGCCGGACAGGGGGATCGTCGGGAAACACCATATATTTT.

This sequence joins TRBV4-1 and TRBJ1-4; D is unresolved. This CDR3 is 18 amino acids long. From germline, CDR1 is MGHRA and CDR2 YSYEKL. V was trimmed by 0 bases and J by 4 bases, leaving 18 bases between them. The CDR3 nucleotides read TGCGCCAGCAGCCAAGACTGGAGGGTCTGGGATTTTAATGAAAAACTGTTTTTT. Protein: CASSQDWRVWDFNEKLFF.

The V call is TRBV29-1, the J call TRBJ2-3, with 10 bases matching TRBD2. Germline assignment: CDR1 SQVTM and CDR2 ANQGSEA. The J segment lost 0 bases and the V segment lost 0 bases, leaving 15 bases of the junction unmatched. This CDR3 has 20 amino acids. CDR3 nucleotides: TGCAGCGTTGAAGAAGTCGTAGCGGGAGGCCGCCCCCAAAGCACAGATACGCAGTATTTT. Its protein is CSVEEVVAGGRPQSTDTQYF.

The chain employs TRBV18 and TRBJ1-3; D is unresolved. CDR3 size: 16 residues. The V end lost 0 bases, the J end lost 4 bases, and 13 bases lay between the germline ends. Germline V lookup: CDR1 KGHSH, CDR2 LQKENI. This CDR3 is CASSPPTGLVGNTIYF. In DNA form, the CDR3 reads TGTGCCAGCTCACCACCGACGGGGTTGGTGGGAAACACCATATATTTT.

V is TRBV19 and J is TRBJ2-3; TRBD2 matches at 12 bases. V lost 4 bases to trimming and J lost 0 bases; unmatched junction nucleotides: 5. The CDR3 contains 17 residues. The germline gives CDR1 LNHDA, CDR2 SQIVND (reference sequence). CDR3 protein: CASSNRGTSGSTDTQYF. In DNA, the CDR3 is TGTGCCAGTAGTAACCGAGGGACTAGCGGGAGCACAGATACGCAGTATTTT. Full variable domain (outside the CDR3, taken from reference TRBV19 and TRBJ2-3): DGGITQSPKYLFRKEGQNVTLSCEQNLNHDAMYWYRQDPGQGLRLIYYSQIVNDFQKGDIAEGYSVSREKKESFPLTVTSAQKNPTAFYLCASSNRGTSGSTDTQYFGPGTRLTVL.

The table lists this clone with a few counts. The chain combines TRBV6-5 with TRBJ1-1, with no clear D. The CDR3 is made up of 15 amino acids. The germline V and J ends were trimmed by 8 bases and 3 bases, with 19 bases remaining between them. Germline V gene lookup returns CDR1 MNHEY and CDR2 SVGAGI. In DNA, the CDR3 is TGTGCCAGCCGCAAACCAGGCCGAACCTACACTGAAGCTTTCTTT. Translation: CASRKPGRTYTEAFF.

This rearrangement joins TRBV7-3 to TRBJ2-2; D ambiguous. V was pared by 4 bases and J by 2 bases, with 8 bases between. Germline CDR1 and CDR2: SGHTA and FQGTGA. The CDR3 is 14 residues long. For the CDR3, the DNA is TGTGCCAGCAGCTACACACAAAACACCGGGGAGCTGTTTTTT. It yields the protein CASSYTQNTGELFF.

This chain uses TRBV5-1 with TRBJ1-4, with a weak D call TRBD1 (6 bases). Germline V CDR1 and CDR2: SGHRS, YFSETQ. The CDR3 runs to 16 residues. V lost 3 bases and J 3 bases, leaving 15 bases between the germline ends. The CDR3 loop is CASSWGGKGPNEKLFF. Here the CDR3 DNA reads TGCGCCAGCAGCTGGGGGGGCAAGGGGCCTAATGAAAAACTGTTTTTT.

The chain's CDR3 is CASSTTGGYEQYF. In DNA form, the CDR3 reads TGTGCCAGCAGTACCACAGGGGGATACGAGCAGTACTTC. The rearrangement joins TRBV27 to TRBJ2-7; 8 nucleotides match TRBD1. The CDR3 loop spans 13 amino acids. Germline V lookup: CDR1 MNHEY, CDR2 SMNVEV (reference sequence). J was trimmed by 4 bases and V by 5 bases; bases with no gene match: 4.

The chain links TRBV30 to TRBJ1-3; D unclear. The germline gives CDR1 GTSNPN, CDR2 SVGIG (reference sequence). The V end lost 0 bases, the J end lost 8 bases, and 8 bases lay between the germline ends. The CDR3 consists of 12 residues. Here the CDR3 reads CAWSVVRDTIYF. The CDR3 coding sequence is TGTGCCTGGAGTGTAGTTCGGGACACCATATATTTT.

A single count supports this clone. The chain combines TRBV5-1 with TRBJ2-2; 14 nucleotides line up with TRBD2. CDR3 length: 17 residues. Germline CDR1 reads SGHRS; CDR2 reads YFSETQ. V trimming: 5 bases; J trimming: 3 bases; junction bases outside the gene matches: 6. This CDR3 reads CASRSGLAGEDTGELFF. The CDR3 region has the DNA TGCGCCAGCAGGTCGGGACTAGCGGGGGAAGACACCGGGGAGCTGTTTTTT.

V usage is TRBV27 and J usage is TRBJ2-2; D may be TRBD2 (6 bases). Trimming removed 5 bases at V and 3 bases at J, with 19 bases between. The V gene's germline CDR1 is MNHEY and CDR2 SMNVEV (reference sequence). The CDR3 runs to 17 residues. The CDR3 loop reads CASSHAPTSRDTGELFF. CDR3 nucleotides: TGTGCCAGCAGTCACGCACCGACTAGTAGGGACACCGGGGAGCTGTTTTTT.

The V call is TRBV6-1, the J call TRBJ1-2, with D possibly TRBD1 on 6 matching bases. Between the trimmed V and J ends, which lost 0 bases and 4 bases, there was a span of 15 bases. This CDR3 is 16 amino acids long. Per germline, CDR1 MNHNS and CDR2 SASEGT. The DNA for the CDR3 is TGTGCCAGCAGTGAAGCTCAGGGGCAGGCTGGCTATGGCTACACCTTC. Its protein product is CASSEAQGQAGYGYTF.

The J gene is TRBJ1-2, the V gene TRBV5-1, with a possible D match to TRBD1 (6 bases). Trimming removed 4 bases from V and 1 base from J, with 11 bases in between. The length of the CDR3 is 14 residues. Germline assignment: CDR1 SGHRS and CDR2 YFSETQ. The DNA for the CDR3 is TGCGCCAGCAGCGGGGGGGCTCTTAACTATGGCTACACCTTC. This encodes CASSGGALNYGYTF.

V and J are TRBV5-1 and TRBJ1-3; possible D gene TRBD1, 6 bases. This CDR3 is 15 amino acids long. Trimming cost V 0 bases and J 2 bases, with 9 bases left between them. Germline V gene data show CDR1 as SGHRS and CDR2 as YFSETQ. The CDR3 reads CASSLDGGPGNTIYF. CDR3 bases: TGCGCCAGCAGCTTGGACGGGGGGCCTGGAAACACCATATATTTT.

Here the CDR3 DNA reads TGTGCCAGTAGGACAGGGGACTGGTACCGCACCGGGGAGCTGTTTTTT. Amino acids: CASRTGDWYRTGELFF. The rearrangement links TRBV9 to TRBJ2-2, with 9 bases that match TRBD1. Germline CDR1 SGDLS, CDR2 YYNGEE. Trimming cost V 8 bases and J 4 bases; bases outside gene matches: 12. The CDR3 length is 16 residues.

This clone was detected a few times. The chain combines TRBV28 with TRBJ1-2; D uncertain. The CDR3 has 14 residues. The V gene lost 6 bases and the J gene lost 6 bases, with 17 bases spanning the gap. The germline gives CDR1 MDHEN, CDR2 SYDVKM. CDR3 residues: CASRPPTGVHGYTF. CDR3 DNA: TGTGCCAGCAGACCCCCGACGGGTGTGCATGGCTACACCTTC.

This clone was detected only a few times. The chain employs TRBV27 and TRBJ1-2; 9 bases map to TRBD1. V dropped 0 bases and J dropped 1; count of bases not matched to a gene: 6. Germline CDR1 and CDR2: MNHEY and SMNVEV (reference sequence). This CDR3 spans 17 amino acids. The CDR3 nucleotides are TGTGCCAGCAGTTTATCGCTCGGGACAGGGATTAACTATGGCTACACCTTC. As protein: CASSLSLGTGINYGYTF.

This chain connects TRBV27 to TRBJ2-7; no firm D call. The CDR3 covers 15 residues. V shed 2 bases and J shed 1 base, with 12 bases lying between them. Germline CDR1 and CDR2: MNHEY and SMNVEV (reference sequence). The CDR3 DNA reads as TGTGCCAGCAGTTTAAACCCAACTATGTCCTACGAGCAGTACTTC. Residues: CASSLNPTMSYEQYF.

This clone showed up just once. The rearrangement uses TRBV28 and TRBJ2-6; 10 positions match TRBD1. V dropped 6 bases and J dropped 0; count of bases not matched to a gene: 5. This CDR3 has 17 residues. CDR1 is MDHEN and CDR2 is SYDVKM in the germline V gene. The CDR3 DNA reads TGTGCCAGCAGGGGACAGGGGCTGAACTCTGGGGCCAACGTCCTGACTTTC. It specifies CASRGQGLNSGANVLTF.

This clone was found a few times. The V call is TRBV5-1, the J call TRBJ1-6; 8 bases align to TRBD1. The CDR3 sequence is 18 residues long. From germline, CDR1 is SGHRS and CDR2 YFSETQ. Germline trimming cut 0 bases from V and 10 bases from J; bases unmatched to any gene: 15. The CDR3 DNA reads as TGCGCCAGCAGCTTGGTGCCGGACAGGGCAGGACCTCCGTCACCCCTCCACTTT. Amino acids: CASSLVPDRAGPPSPLHF.

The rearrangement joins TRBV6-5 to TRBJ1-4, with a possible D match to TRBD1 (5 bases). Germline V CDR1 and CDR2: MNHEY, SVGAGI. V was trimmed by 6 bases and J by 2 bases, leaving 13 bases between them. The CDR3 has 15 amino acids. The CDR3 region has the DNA TGTGCCAGCAGAGTTAGGACACTGACTAATGAAAAACTGTTTTTT. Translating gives CASRVRTLTNEKLFF.

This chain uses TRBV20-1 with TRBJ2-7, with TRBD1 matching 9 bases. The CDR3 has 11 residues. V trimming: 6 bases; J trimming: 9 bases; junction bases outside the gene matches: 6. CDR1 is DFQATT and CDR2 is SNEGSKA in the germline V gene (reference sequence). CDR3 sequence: CSAGTGLVQYF. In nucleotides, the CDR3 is TGCAGTGCCGGGACAGGGTTGGTGCAGTACTTC.

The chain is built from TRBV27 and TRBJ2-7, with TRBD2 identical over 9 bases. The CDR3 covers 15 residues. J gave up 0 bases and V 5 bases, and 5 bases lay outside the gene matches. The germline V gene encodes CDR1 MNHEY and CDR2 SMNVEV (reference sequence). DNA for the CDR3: TGTGCCAGCAGTGTAGCGGGAGCGAGCTCCTACGAGCAGTACTTC. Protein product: CASSVAGASSYEQYF.

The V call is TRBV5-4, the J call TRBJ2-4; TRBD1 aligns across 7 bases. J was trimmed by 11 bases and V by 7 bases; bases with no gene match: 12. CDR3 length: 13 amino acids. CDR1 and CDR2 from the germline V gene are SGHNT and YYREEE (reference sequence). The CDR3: CASGIERQGLQYF. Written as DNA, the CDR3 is TGTGCCAGCGGGATAGAAAGACAGGGCCTTCAGTACTTC.